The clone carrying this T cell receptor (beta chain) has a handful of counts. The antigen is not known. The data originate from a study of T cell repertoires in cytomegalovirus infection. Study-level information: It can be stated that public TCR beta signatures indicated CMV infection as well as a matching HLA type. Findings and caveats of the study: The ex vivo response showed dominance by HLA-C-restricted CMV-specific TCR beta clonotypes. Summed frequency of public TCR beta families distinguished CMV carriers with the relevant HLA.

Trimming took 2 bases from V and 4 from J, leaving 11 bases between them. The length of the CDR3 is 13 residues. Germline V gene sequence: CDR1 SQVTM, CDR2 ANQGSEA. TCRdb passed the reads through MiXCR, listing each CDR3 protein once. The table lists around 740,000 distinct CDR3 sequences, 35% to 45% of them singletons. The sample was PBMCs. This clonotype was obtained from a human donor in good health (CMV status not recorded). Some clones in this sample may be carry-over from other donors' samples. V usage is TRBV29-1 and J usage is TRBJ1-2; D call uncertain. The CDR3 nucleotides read TGCAGCGTTGAAAAGCGGCAGACCTATGGCTACACCTTC. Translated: CSVEKRQTYGYTF.